This note documents a single TCR beta chain sequence. Its antigen is still unknown. CDR3 size: 15 residues. Looked up from germline, CDR1 is SEHNR and CDR2 is FQNEAQ (reference sequence). The V gene lost 5 bases and the J gene lost 5 bases, with 18 bases spanning the gap. The source of the sample is a study of cytomegalovirus exposure and HLA in healthy donors. Study-level findings and limits: The productive fraction for most TCR beta V segments was about 87% or about 30% in an earlier analysis. Looking again later, the authors saw that most CMV-associated TCR beta chains seemed HLA-restricted.

It was with 60 Vbeta and 13 Jbeta primers that the PCR ran. TCRdb's table, derived via immunoSEQ multiplex PCR, lists solely in-frame clones and lacks some. There are about 80,000 clones in the sample; about 80% occur only once, and around 3.2% lies in the top ten. The sequence was collected from a man aged 50 to 59 in good health and CMV-seronegative. The chain recombines TRBV7-9 with TRBJ1-1, with a tentative D call TRBD1 (5 bases). Sequencing was performed on PBMCs. This CDR3 reads CASSRAGGMGTEAFF. The CDR3 coding sequence is TGTGCCAGCAGCCGCGCGGGGGGGATGGGGACTGAAGCTTTCTTT. Full variable domain (rest looked up from reference TRBV7-9 and TRBJ1-1): DTGVSQNPRHKITKRGQNVTFRCDPISEHNRLYWYRQTLGQGPEFLTYFQNEAQLEKSRLLSDRFSAERPKGSFSTLEIQRTEQGDSAMYLCASSRAGGMGTEAFFGQGTRLTVV.